One sample yielded the 32 T cell receptor beta chains listed below, sequenced in a study of shared clonotypes between healthy human individuals. Produced via immunoSEQ multiplex PCR; TCRdb's table is partial and in-frame only. Of a few million clones listed, around 95% are singletons. Naive CD8 cells, CD45RO-negative and positively selected for CCR7, excluded terminally differentiated effector memory CD45RA+ cells. Sequenced sample: naive CD8+ T cells from PBMCs. The receptors shown here come from a man aged 18-30 years in good health. Some clones in this sample may be carry-over from other donors' samples.

A remark on this clone: This sample includes further DNA sequences coding for the same CDR3. This chain joins TRBV6-1 and TRBJ2-1; TRBD1 is a possible D gene (5 bases). Per the germline V gene, CDR1 is MNHNS and CDR2 is SASEGT. V dropped 1 base and J dropped 1 base, with 8 bases sitting between them. The CDR3 is 15 residues long. For the CDR3, the DNA is TGTGCCAGCAGTGAAGACAGGTCTTCCTACAATGAGCAGTTCTTC. Translating it yields CASSEDRSSYNEQFF.

This clone came up a few times. The chain links TRBV4-1 to TRBJ1-5; D gene unclear. The CDR3 is made up of 15 amino acids. The germline CDR1 and CDR2 sequences are MGHRA and YSYEKL. Trimming removed 0 bases at V and 4 bases at J, with 10 bases between. The CDR3 loop is CASSQESEINQPQHF. The CDR3 DNA reads as TGCGCCAGCAGCCAAGAGTCGGAGATTAATCAGCCCCAGCATTTT.

This clone was recorded only once. The V and J genes are TRBV9 and TRBJ2-3; TRBD2 agrees at 8 bases. The V segment lost 4 bases and the J segment 2 bases; nucleotides outside the gene matches: 18. Germline V gene data show CDR1 as SGDLS and CDR2 as YYNGEE. The CDR3 spans 19 residues. CDR3 nucleotide sequence: TGTGCCAGCAGCCCGCCGCCGGCGGGAGGCCTACTATTCACAGATACGCAGTATTTT. Amino acid sequence: CASSPPPAGGLLFTDTQYF.

This clone appeared a few times. Within the sample, other DNA sequences also encode this same CDR3. This rearrangement joins TRBV27 to TRBJ2-1; the D gene is possibly TRBD2 (6 bases). The V gene's germline CDR1 is MNHEY and CDR2 SMNVEV (reference sequence). V dropped 2 bases and J dropped 8 bases, with 7 bases sitting between them. The CDR3 extends over 12 amino acids. The CDR3 sequence is CASSLGGDEQFF. The CDR3 coding sequence is TGTGCCAGCAGTTTAGGCGGGGATGAGCAGTTCTTC.

The genes are TRBV15 and TRBJ1-6; maybe TRBD1 (6 bases). This CDR3 has 15 amino acids. Germline V gives CDR1 LNHNV, CDR2 YYDKDF (reference sequence). V gave up 3 bases and J gave up 10 bases, with 16 bases separating them. CDR3 DNA sequence: TGTGCCACCAGCAGCCTCAGGGGCTCGGGATCACCCCTCCACTTT. Its translation is CATSSLRGSGSPLHF.

This clone was seen a single time. J is TRBJ2-1 and V is TRBV29-1; TRBD1 matches 7 bases. Germline V gene sequence: CDR1 SQVTM, CDR2 ANQGSEA. Trimming removed 2 bases from V and 3 bases from J; junction bases left unmatched: 4. CDR3 length equals 14 residues. The DNA of the CDR3 is TGCAGCGTTGAATCCAGGGGGAGCTACAATGAGCAGTTCTTC. This translates into CSVESRGSYNEQFF.

The V gene is TRBV6-5, the J gene TRBJ2-7; TRBD2 agrees at 7 bases. Germline CDR1 is MNHEY and CDR2 is SVGAGI. V shed 4 bases, J shed 0 bases, and the junction held 3 bases outside the gene matches. The CDR3 loop spans 14 amino acids. The CDR3 sequence: CASSFRTSSYEQYF. The CDR3 nucleotides read TGTGCCAGCAGTTTTCGGACTAGCTCCTACGAGCAGTACTTC.

The J gene is TRBJ2-7, the V gene TRBV2, with 10 bases fitting TRBD2. Per the germline V gene, CDR1 is SNHLY and CDR2 is FYNNEI. The CDR3 length is 15 residues. The trim removed 7 bases at V and 3 bases at J, leaving 9 bases unmatched. CDR3 loop: CASKPLAGGLYEQYF. For the CDR3, the DNA is TGTGCCAGCAAACCATTAGCGGGAGGTCTCTACGAGCAGTACTTC.

This chain uses TRBV28 with TRBJ1-2; D gene uncertain. Per germline, CDR1 MDHEN and CDR2 SYDVKM. The CDR3 runs to 12 residues. V gave up 7 bases and J gave up 6 bases, with 12 bases separating them. CDR3 sequence reads: CASTSSGNGYTF. The DNA of the CDR3 is TGTGCCAGCACCTCTAGCGGCAATGGCTACACCTTC.

The rearrangement joins TRBV28 to TRBJ2-7, with TRBD1 identical over 8 bases. CDR1 and CDR2 from the germline V gene are MDHEN and SYDVKM. V gave up 7 bases and J gave up 0 bases; unmatched junction bases: 17. The CDR3 sequence is 18 residues long. The CDR3 nucleotides read TGTGCCAGCACCTCGGGACAGGTGGTTTATCCGAGCTCCTACGAGCAGTACTTC. Its translation: CASTSGQVVYPSSYEQYF.

The chain recombines TRBV27 with TRBJ2-2, with TRBD2 identical over 9 bases. In germline, CDR1 is MNHEY, CDR2 SMNVEV (reference sequence). The CDR3 has 17 residues. Losses at the gene ends were 0 bases for V and 1 base for J; bases not matched to a gene: 3. CDR3 in amino acids: CASSLSVLAGNTGELFF. The CDR3 bases are TGTGCCAGCAGTTTATCGGTACTAGCGGGGAACACCGGGGAGCTGTTTTTT.

The CDR3 nucleotides are TGTGCCAGCAGCTCGGGGAGCTCCTACGAGCAGTACTTC. This encodes CASSSGSSYEQYF. The chain joins TRBV11-3 to TRBJ2-7; possible D gene TRBD2, 5 bases. The germline gives CDR1 SGHNT, CDR2 YENEEA. The ends were cut back, 4 bases at V and 0 bases at J, with 7 bases in the middle. CDR3 length: 13 amino acids. Based on the CDR3 plus reference TRBV11-3 and TRBJ2-7, the full variable domain is EAGVVQSPRYKIIEKKQPVAFWCNPISGHNTLYWYLQNLGQGPELLIRYENEEAVDDSQLPKDRFSAERLKGVDSTLKIQPAELGDSAVYLCASSSGSSYEQYFGPGTRLTVT.

The V gene is TRBV9, the J gene TRBJ2-7, with no clear D. V gave up 4 bases and J gave up 2 bases, with 13 bases separating them. This CDR3 is built from 14 residues. In germline, CDR1 is SGDLS, CDR2 YYNGEE. CDR3: CASSLRSQTYEQYF. In DNA, the CDR3 is TGTGCCAGCAGCCTCCGGTCCCAAACCTACGAGCAGTACTTC.

About this clone itself: This same CDR3 is encoded by further DNA sequences in the sample. The chain is built from TRBV9 and TRBJ2-2; D call uncertain. Trimming took 3 bases from V and 4 from J, leaving 7 bases between them. The CDR3 extends over 13 amino acids. Germline V gene lookup returns CDR1 SGDLS and CDR2 YYNGEE. The DNA of the CDR3 is TGTGCCAGCAGCGGACGCCTCACCGGGGAGCTGTTTTTT. Its translation: CASSGRLTGELFF.

This clone has only a few counts. V gene TRBV28 combines with J gene TRBJ1-2; 8 nucleotides match TRBD1. There are 15 residues in the CDR3. V was clipped by 1 base and J by 8 bases; unmatched bases: 9. The germline gives CDR1 MDHEN, CDR2 SYDVKM. The CDR3, as DNA: TGTGCCAGCAGTTTATTGACAGGGGAGAAGGGAGGCTACACCTTC. This encodes CASSLLTGEKGGYTF.

This chain uses TRBV6-1 with TRBJ2-7, with D perhaps TRBD1 (7 bases). Trimming shortened V by 1 base and J by 6 bases, and 28 bases separated the two germline ends. Germline CDR1 MNHNS, CDR2 SASEGT. CDR3 length: 19 amino acids. The CDR3 spells CASSEVVSGAPARGAEQYF. In nucleotides, the CDR3 is TGTGCCAGCAGTGAAGTCGTCAGTGGAGCGCCCGCCAGGGGGGCCGAGCAGTACTTC.

The V gene is TRBV29-1, the J gene TRBJ2-1; TRBD1 matches at 11 bases. Germline V gene sequence: CDR1 SQVTM, CDR2 ANQGSEA. This CDR3 contains 15 residues. The trim removed 2 bases at V and 6 bases at J, leaving 6 bases unmatched. CDR3 loop: CSVELRTGGINEQFF. CDR3 bases: TGCAGCGTTGAACTTAGGACAGGGGGCATCAATGAGCAGTTCTTC.

The CDR3 is CASSLAVGGRDETQYF. CDR3 in DNA: TGTGCCAGCAGCTTGGCAGTGGGCGGGAGGGATGAGACCCAGTACTTC. V and J are TRBV5-4 and TRBJ2-5; the match to TRBD2 covers 9 bases. This CDR3 comprises 16 residues. Germline V gene lookup returns CDR1 SGHNT and CDR2 YYREEE (reference sequence). Unmatched junction bases numbered 8, after V lost 0 bases and J lost 5 bases.

The V gene is TRBV27, the J gene TRBJ2-1; no clear D gene. The CDR3 consists of 14 residues. Trimming left V 5 bases short and J 9 bases short, with 17 bases between. The germline CDR1 and CDR2 sequences are MNHEY and SMNVEV (reference sequence). CDR3 sequence (DNA): TGTGCCAGCAGTCCCATCCGGCAGGTTGTTGAGCAGTTCTTC. This codes for CASSPIRQVVEQFF.

This chain joins TRBV30 and TRBJ1-1, with 7 bases identical to TRBD1. The germline gives CDR1 GTSNPN, CDR2 SVGIG (reference sequence). This CDR3 region has 13 residues. Losses at the gene ends were 3 bases for V and 4 bases for J; bases not matched to a gene: 5. The CDR3 DNA reads as TGTGCCTGGAGCTACGGGACAGTCACTGAAGCTTTCTTT. It encodes CAWSYGTVTEAFF.

A remark on this clone: Different DNA sequences within this sample yield the same CDR3. The rearrangement joins TRBV28 to TRBJ1-1; D gene ambiguous. CDR1 MDHEN and CDR2 SYDVKM come from the germline V gene. V was cut by 2 bases and J by 6 bases, with 7 bases left in between. The CDR3 has 12 amino acids. CDR3 residues: CASSLRRAEAFF. CDR3 DNA sequence: TGTGCCAGCAGTTTAAGGAGGGCTGAAGCTTTCTTT.

The V gene is TRBV27, the J gene TRBJ2-1; the match to TRBD2 covers 8 bases. Germline V gene data show CDR1 as MNHEY and CDR2 as SMNVEV (reference sequence). The CDR3 runs 16 residues. Trimming cost V 7 bases and J 4 bases; bases outside gene matches: 12. The CDR3 protein is CASTLSYAGGYNEQFF. For the CDR3, the DNA is TGTGCCAGCACCCTATCGTACGCGGGAGGATACAATGAGCAGTTCTTC.

This clone was observed a few times. The sample carries other DNA sequences with the same CDR3. The J gene is TRBJ1-1, the V gene TRBV29-1, with D perhaps TRBD1 (5 bases). Trimming removed 7 bases at V and 4 bases at J, with 7 bases between. CDR1 is SQVTM and CDR2 is ANQGSEA in the germline V gene. There are 10 residues in the CDR3. DNA of the CDR3: TGCAGCGCTGGGGGCACTGAAGCTTTCTTT. This translates into CSAGGTEAFF.

The rearrangement uses TRBV13 and TRBJ2-2; D gene ambiguous. V lost 3 bases to trimming and J lost 4 bases, with 9 bases between them. Germline assignment: CDR1 PRHDT and CDR2 FYEKMQ (reference sequence). The CDR3 contains 14 residues. The chain's CDR3 is CASSFPGSTGELFF. The CDR3 bases are TGTGCCAGCAGCTTCCCTGGGTCCACCGGGGAGCTGTTTTTT.

The chain joins TRBV4-3 to TRBJ1-2, with D unresolved. V lost 1 base and J 4 bases, leaving 13 bases between the germline ends. The CDR3 consists of 15 residues. Germline-derived CDR1 and CDR2 are LGHNA and YSLEER. CDR3 bases: TGCGCCAGCAGCCAAGTCCTGTGGCAGGTCTATGGCTACACCTTC. It codes for CASSQVLWQVYGYTF.

The gene calls are TRBV7-9 and TRBJ2-7, with 10 bases lining up with TRBD2. The CDR3 is 16 residues long. With 5 bases clipped from V and 0 bases from J, the junction kept 7 bases outside the gene matches. In germline, CDR1 is SEHNR, CDR2 FQNEAQ (reference sequence). CDR3 DNA: TGTGCCAGCAGCCCGAGAGCGGGAGGGGACTCCTACGAGCAGTACTTC. Translated: CASSPRAGGDSYEQYF.

The V gene is TRBV16, the J gene TRBJ2-2; D gene unclear. V lost 4 bases, J lost 6 bases, and 15 bases lay in between. The CDR3 length is 15 residues. Germline V gene sequence: CDR1 KGHSY, CDR2 FQNENV. The CDR3 sequence is CASSPTVSYSGELFF. CDR3 coding DNA: TGTGCCAGCAGCCCAACTGTCTCCTACTCCGGGGAGCTGTTTTTT.

The J gene is TRBJ2-2, the V gene TRBV6-6; D unclear. The length of the CDR3 is 16 residues. The germline V gene encodes CDR1 MNHNY and CDR2 SVGAGI (reference sequence). Trimming took off 4 bases at V and 0 bases at J, with 12 bases between the two ends. CDR3 amino acids: CASSSLAAANTGELFF. CDR3 nucleotides: TGTGCCAGCAGTTCCCTGGCCGCGGCGAACACCGGGGAGCTGTTTTTT.

V gene TRBV5-1 combines with J gene TRBJ1-1; D is unresolved. The CDR3 is 16 residues long. V was cut by 0 bases and J by 4 bases, with 16 bases left in between. Per germline, CDR1 SGHRS and CDR2 YFSETQ. Here the CDR3 reads CASSLAPGLRGTEAFF. In DNA, the CDR3 is TGCGCCAGCAGCTTGGCCCCGGGTCTGCGGGGCACTGAAGCTTTCTTT.

The rearrangement uses TRBV9 and TRBJ1-6; the match to TRBD1 covers 7 bases. CDR3 size: 15 residues. V shed 3 bases, J shed 9 bases, and the junction held 9 bases outside the gene matches. CDR1 and CDR2 (germline): SGDLS, YYNGEE. The CDR3 DNA reads TGTGCCAGCAGCGGAGCCGGGACAGTCATTTCACCCCTCCACTTT. Amino acids: CASSGAGTVISPLHF.

This sequence joins TRBV9 and TRBJ1-2; TRBD1 matches 7 bases. Germline V gene data show CDR1 as SGDLS and CDR2 as YYNGEE. The junction had 10 bases not matched to a gene; V was cut back by 6 bases and J by 8 bases. The CDR3 extends over 13 amino acids. The DNA for the CDR3 is TGTGCCAGCACCCCCGACAGGGCATGGGGCTACACCTTC. It translates to CASTPDRAWGYTF. Complete variable domain (other parts from reference TRBV9 and TRBJ1-2): DSGVTQTPKHLITATGQRVTLRCSPRSGDLSVYWYQQSLDQGLQFLIQYYNGEERAKGNILERFSAQQFPDLHSELNLSSLELGDSALYFCASTPDRAWGYTFGSGTRLTVV.

V usage is TRBV28 and J usage is TRBJ2-5; D not resolved. This CDR3 region has 12 residues. CDR1 is MDHEN and CDR2 is SYDVKM in the germline V gene. V was pared by 6 bases and J by 5 bases, with 10 bases between. CDR3 coding DNA: TGTGCCAGCAGGACCTTCAAGGAGACCCAGTACTTC. It yields the protein CASRTFKETQYF.